This T cell receptor (beta chain) was obtained from a study of spatial heterogeneity in lung cancer. Whole-study context: Alpha-chain sequences were consistently detected less often than beta-chain sequences.

Time point: sample taken at primary tumor resection. Whole RNA came from tumor, nontumor lung or frozen PBMC and was sequenced without being sorted. A total of approximately 77 untreated early-stage non-small cell lung cancer patients served as donors. Every TCR cDNA molecule carried a tag that served as a unique molecular identifier. TCRdb processed the 5' RACE reads anew with MiXCR; each CDR3 protein has one entry. This sample carries 40,000 to 55,000 distinct CDR3 sequences, around 7.1% of them seen once, and the ten largest clones take around 42%. This clonotype has a count of ten or more. The target antigen is unknown. The CDR3 consists of 14 residues. The ends lost 0 bases at V and 4 bases at J; junction bases unmatched: 0. Findings of the study overall: Ubiquitous expanded tumor TCRs were observed in blood more at resection than follow-up.

The specimen comprised PBMCs, sampled at surgery. The V gene is TRBV12-3 or TRBV12-4, the J gene TRBJ1-2; 9 nucleotides match TRBD1. This clonotype was sampled from a female donor with early-stage non-small cell lung cancer. CDR3 in DNA: TGTGCCAGCAGTTTAGCGGGACAGGGCTATGGCTACACCTTC. This sequence encodes CASSLAGQGYGYTF.